These T cell receptor beta chains were read from a single sample in a study of PD-1 blockade in classical Hodgkin lymphoma. Only in-frame clones appear in the TCRdb table, and some are missing; sequencing was by immunoSEQ multiplex PCR. The table lists approximately 84,000 clones, roughly nine tenths of them singletons, with roughly a fifth in the top ten. Material: peripheral blood mononuclear cells (PBMCs), obtained at baseline. The source of these receptors is a human donor with classical Hodgkin lymphoma. Each CDR3 is given without its conserved first and last residue.

v_gene: TRBV6-5; CDR3aa: ASSGTGGKDYGYT
v_gene: TRBV4-3; CDR3aa: ASSPFTSEETQY
v_gene: TRBV19; CDR3aa: ASSPDISYEQY
v_gene: TRBV27; CDR3aa: ASSLLGLAGNVNEQF
v_gene: TRBV5-4; CDR3aa: ASSGRTDEKLF
v_gene: TRBV10-2; CDR3aa: ASIRAMSSYNEQF
v_gene: TRBV2; CDR3aa: ASSQGAYEQY
v_gene: TRBV4-3; CDR3aa: ASSQGHPSSYEQY
v_gene: TRBV7-6; CDR3aa: ASSLRGRQSSYEQY
v_gene: TRBV7-5; CDR3aa: VRTVGRSNQPQH
v_gene: TRBV5-1; CDR3aa: ASSTSAAEKHFMQGNTIY
v_gene: TRBV30; CDR3aa: AWSFTGREKLF
v_gene: TRBV4-2; CDR3aa: ASSRAHVRDEQF
v_gene: TRBV27; CDR3aa: ASRPGTGDLYEQY
v_gene: TRBV11-2; CDR3aa: ASSLDGHEQF
v_gene: TRBV11-2; CDR3aa: ASRPEGKANVLT
v_gene: TRBV5-6; CDR3aa: ASSSTHYEQY
v_gene: TRBV7-7; CDR3aa: ASSLVRGGGTGELF
v_gene: TRBV19; CDR3aa: ASSTNRVNTEAF
v_gene: TRBV4-1; CDR3aa: ASSQVWSGSSYEQY
v_gene: TRBV4-2; CDR3aa: ASSHRDRSEAF
v_gene: TRBV28; CDR3aa: ASRLQGYEQY
v_gene: TRBV6-5; CDR3aa: ASSLGTEAF
v_gene: TRBV30; CDR3aa: AWSPVLWWPQH
v_gene: TRBV19; CDR3aa: ASSIMRSTEAF
v_gene: TRBV6-1; CDR3aa: ASNMDRVSSGELF
v_gene: TRBV4-2; CDR3aa: ASGGNEQF
v_gene: TRBV19; CDR3aa: ASSTNPSYEQY
v_gene: TRBV7-8; CDR3aa: ASSLPRSRTESGNTIY
v_gene: TRBV20-1; CDR3aa: SAIRRDTQY
v_gene: TRBV2; CDR3aa: ASSQAVSGNTIY
v_gene: TRBV28; CDR3aa: ASSQAPRTGQETQY
v_gene: TRBV19; CDR3aa: ASSIERAGVRDTGELF
v_gene: TRBV5-6; CDR3aa: ASSSGQGTEAF
v_gene: TRBV5-6; CDR3aa: ASSPGLRVEKLF
v_gene: TRBV19; CDR3aa: ASSQIPTAPQPQH
v_gene: TRBV25-1; CDR3aa: ATPGPGLAGGGNEQF
v_gene: TRBV6-6; CDR3aa: ASSYSSGNPYGYT
v_gene: TRBV5-5; CDR3aa: ASSLGGISTGNQPQH